A selection of T cell receptor beta chains follows, all from one sample in a study of cytomegalovirus exposure and HLA in healthy donors. Measured with immunoSEQ multiplex PCR; TCRdb has only the in-frame clones, and not every one. The sample includes some 120,000 clones, around 74% of them seen just once. The sequenced sample consisted of PBMCs. These receptors were taken from a woman between 45 and 60 years old in good health and CMV-seropositive. Each CDR3 is given with its conserved first and last residue. The D gene is left open where the match is weak. Clone size is shown for a subset of rows, as once, few, many or a class of expanded clone.

CDR3 protein | CDR3 DNA | D gene | clone size | J gene | V gene
CAISGTGNQPQHF | TGTGCCATCAGTGGGACGGGGAATCAGCCCCAGCATTTT | - | - | TRBJ1-5 | TRBV10-3
CASRRDRGPRETQYF | TGCGCCAGCAGGCGCGACAGGGGGCCTAGGGAGACCCAGTACTTC | TRBD1 | - | TRBJ2-5 | TRBV5-1
CSVVSTLYTEAFF | TGCAGCGTTGTTTCTACCCTTTACACTGAAGCTTTCTTT | - | - | TRBJ1-1 | TRBV29-1
CASSPMRQGREAFF | TGTGCCAGCAGTCCCATGAGACAGGGAAGGGAAGCTTTCTTT | TRBD1 | few | TRBJ1-1 | TRBV2
CASSPPGTKGYEQYF | TGTGCCAGCAGCCCACCCGGGACAAAGGGCTACGAGCAGTACTTC | - | - | TRBJ2-7 | TRBV13
CAWSVGDTQYF | TGTGCCTGGAGTGTCGGGGATACGCAGTATTTT | - | - | TRBJ2-3 | TRBV30
CSVPGTGDNSPLHF | TGCAGCGTGCCAGGGACAGGCGATAATTCACCCCTCCACTTT | TRBD1 | - | TRBJ1-6 | TRBV29-1
CASSAGLAGYEQYF | TGTGCCAGCAGCGCGGGACTAGCGGGTTACGAGCAGTACTTC | TRBD2 | - | TRBJ2-7 | TRBV13
CASSWTSGADTQYF | TGTGCCAGCAGCTGGACTAGCGGGGCAGATACGCAGTATTTT | TRBD2 | - | TRBJ2-3 | TRBV11-2
CSVEDAWGINTEAFF | TGCAGCGTTGAAGATGCCTGGGGCATCAACACTGAAGCTTTCTTT | - | few | TRBJ1-1 | TRBV29-1
CASSLAGFDEQFF | TGTGCCAGCAGTTTAGCGGGGTTCGATGAGCAGTTCTTC | TRBD2 | - | TRBJ2-1 | TRBV2
CSVEGAGGYGYTF | TGCAGCGTTGAAGGGGCAGGGGGCTATGGCTACACCTTC | TRBD1 | - | TRBJ1-2 | TRBV29-1
CAWTRDRGWGTYNSPLHF | TGTGCCTGGACTCGGGACAGGGGCTGGGGCACTTATAATTCACCCCTCCACTTT | TRBD1 | - | TRBJ1-6 | TRBV30
CASSLGQYNEQFF | TGCGCCAGCAGCTTGGGGCAGTACAATGAGCAGTTCTTC | - | few | TRBJ2-1 | TRBV5-1
CASSFSDTQYF | TGTGCCAGCAGCTTTTCGGATACGCAGTATTTT | - | - | TRBJ2-3 | TRBV7-2
CSVRGAANEKLFF | TGCAGCGTCCGGGGGGCGGCTAATGAAAAACTGTTTTTT | - | - | TRBJ1-4 | TRBV29-1
CASSFRLEQGAPNEQFF | TGTGCCAGCAGTTTTAGGCTGGAACAGGGGGCCCCCAATGAGCAGTTCTTC | TRBD1 | - | TRBJ2-1 | TRBV27
CASSIGQGPGEAFF | TGCGCCAGCAGTATAGGCCAGGGCCCGGGTGAAGCTTTCTTT | - | - | TRBJ1-1 | TRBV10-1
CSSSFGQGNTEAFF | TGTTCCAGCAGCTTTGGACAGGGCAACACTGAAGCTTTCTTT | TRBD1 | - | TRBJ1-1 | TRBV7-9
CASSEIGRGPTEAFF | TGTGCCAGCAGTGAAATAGGCAGGGGGCCGACTGAAGCTTTCTTT | TRBD1 | - | TRBJ1-1 | TRBV6-1
CASIGLANTGELFF | TGTGCCAGCATCGGACTAGCGAACACCGGGGAGCTGTTTTTT | TRBD2 | - | TRBJ2-2 | TRBV19
CASTKGGAQNTEAFF | TGTGCCAGCACCAAGGGGGGGGCGCAAAACACTGAAGCTTTCTTT | - | - | TRBJ1-1 | TRBV7-2
CASSPLGGGSTDTQYF | TGTGCCAGCAGCCCATTAGGGGGGGGGAGCACAGATACGCAGTATTTT | - | once | TRBJ2-3 | TRBV11-2
CASSPREGASYGYTF | TGCGCCAGCAGCCCCCGGGAGGGGGCCTCCTATGGCTACACCTTC | TRBD1 | many | TRBJ1-2 | TRBV4-1
CASSPYRQLYEQYF | TGTGCCAGCAGCCCCTACAGGCAGTTATACGAGCAGTACTTC | - | - | TRBJ2-7 | TRBV7-2
CASSHLTEQETQYF | TGCGCCAGCAGCCACCTGACAGAACAAGAGACCCAGTACTTC | - | - | TRBJ2-5 | TRBV4-1
CASDRDSGNEQFF | TGTGCCAGTGACCGGGACAGTGGCAATGAGCAGTTCTTC | TRBD1 | - | TRBJ2-1 | TRBV6-1
CASSTAQGQGFGSPLHF | TGTGCCAGCTCTACAGCTCAGGGACAGGGATTTGGTTCACCCCTCCACTTT | TRBD1 | - | TRBJ1-6 | TRBV18
CASSLDRGGIYGYTF | TGTGCCAGCAGCTTAGATCGGGGGGGGATCTATGGCTACACCTTC | - | - | TRBJ1-2 | TRBV7-2
CASGSGAYTDTQYF | TGTGCCTCCGGAAGCGGAGCCTACACAGATACGCAGTATTTT | - | - | TRBJ2-3 | TRBV7-2
CASSTRQSYEQYF | TGTGCCAGCAGCACACGACAGTCCTACGAGCAGTACTTC | - | - | TRBJ2-7 | TRBV7-2
CASSLGGIWNTEAFF | TGTGCCAGCTCACTAGGAGGGATCTGGAACACTGAAGCTTTCTTT | - | - | TRBJ1-1 | TRBV18
CASRSPGQGNNEQFF | TGTGCCAGCAGGTCCCCGGGACAGGGGAACAATGAGCAGTTCTTC | TRBD1 | - | TRBJ2-1 | TRBV6-1
CASWAAGETGELFF | TGTGCCAGTTGGGCGGCCGGGGAGACCGGGGAGCTGTTTTTT | - | - | TRBJ2-2 | TRBV19
CASSLRTGGYTF | TGTGCCAGTAGTCTCCGGACGGGAGGCTACACCTTC | - | few | TRBJ1-2 | TRBV19
CANPNWRIEDEQYF | TGTGCCAACCCAAATTGGAGAATTGAGGACGAGCAGTACTTC | - | - | TRBJ2-7 | TRBV21-1
CASSPGTGSPGELFF | TGTGCCAGCAGTCCGGGGACAGGGAGCCCCGGGGAGCTGTTTTTT | TRBD1 | - | TRBJ2-2 | TRBV27
CSVIRGGYTF | TGCAGCGTTATACGGGGAGGCTACACCTTC | - | - | TRBJ1-2 | TRBV29-1
CAWTPGSRENIQYF | TGTGCCTGGACCCCTGGATCCAGGGAAAACATTCAGTACTTC | - | - | TRBJ2-4 | TRBV30
CASRHTSDTQYF | TGTGCCAGCAGGCATACTAGCGACACGCAGTATTTT | TRBD2 | - | TRBJ2-3 | TRBV11-2
CASSVGDSPLHF | TGTGCCAGCAGCGTCGGGGATTCACCCCTCCACTTT | - | few | TRBJ1-6 | TRBV7-9
CASSEHGGANQETQYF | TGTGCCAGCAGTGAACATGGGGGGGCCAACCAAGAGACCCAGTACTTC | - | - | TRBJ2-5 | TRBV6-1
CASSTAPQRGRYF | TGTGCCAGCAGTACCGCCCCCCAGCGCGGGCGGTACTTC | - | - | TRBJ2-7 | TRBV2
CATSRAGTANEKLFF | TGTGCCACCAGCAGAGCCGGGACAGCCAATGAAAAACTGTTTTTT | TRBD1 | - | TRBJ1-4 | TRBV15
CASIRRGDGAYEQYF | TGTGCCAGCATTCGCAGGGGCGATGGGGCCTACGAGCAGTACTTC | - | - | TRBJ2-7 | TRBV7-9
CASSLEGQGFNEQFF | TGTGCCAGCAGCTTAGAGGGACAGGGCTTTAATGAGCAGTTCTTC | TRBD1 | - | TRBJ2-1 | TRBV11-3
CASSPNLGPQPQHF | TGCGCCAGCAGCCCTAATCTGGGGCCTCAGCCCCAGCATTTT | - | - | TRBJ1-5 | TRBV4-3
CASSLRTAYNEQFF | TGTGCCAGCAGCTTGAGGACAGCCTACAATGAGCAGTTCTTC | - | - | TRBJ2-1 | TRBV7-9
CASSTDKNTEAFF | TGTGCCAGCTCAACCGACAAGAACACTGAAGCTTTCTTT | - | - | TRBJ1-1 | TRBV18
CASSYSMGAMNTEAFF | TGTGCCAGCAGTTACTCGATGGGGGCTATGAACACTGAAGCTTTCTTT | - | - | TRBJ1-1 | TRBV6-5